One and the same sample provided the 20 T cell receptor beta chains below, sequenced in a study of T cells after posttransplantation cyclophosphamide. Controls had myeloablative marrow grafts with methotrexate and calcineurin inhibitor, sampled at 1 year. Method: immunoSEQ multiplex PCR; TCRdb's copy keeps in-frame clones and lacks some. This table has 20,000 to 25,000 clones, 80% to 90% appearing once. Sequenced material: PBMCs, taken about 350 days after allogeneic stem cell transplant with calcineurin inhibitor and methotrexate. These receptor sequences come from a female patient aged 30-39 years who received an allogeneic stem cell transplant from an unrelated donor, was CMV-positive, and had acute and chronic GVHD. Part of the T cells may come from the graft donor.

This clone was recorded once. This chain links TRBV11-3 with TRBJ2-7, with 8 bases aligning to TRBD1. The V gene end was trimmed by 5 bases and the J gene end by 6 bases; junction bases not matched to a gene: 9. The CDR3 is 14 residues long. CDR1 is SGHNT, CDR2 YENEEA, per germline. CDR3 bases: TGTGCCAGCAGCGCTCGGACAGGGAGGCGCGAGCAGTACTTC. Protein: CASSARTGRREQYF.

The chain links TRBV7-8 to TRBJ2-1; D is perhaps TRBD1 (6 bases). Germline CDR1 reads SGHVS; CDR2 reads FQNEAQ. V was trimmed by 2 bases and J by 1 base, leaving 24 bases between them. CDR3 length: 20 amino acids. The DNA of the CDR3 is TGTGCCAGCAGCTTAATTGGGGCACAGGGCTTCCATCGGTCCTACAATGAGCAGTTCTTC. Protein product: CASSLIGAQGFHRSYNEQFF.

The CDR3 DNA reads as TGTGCCAGCAGTGAAACAGGCAATCAGCCCCAGCATTTT. Residues: CASSETGNQPQHF. The V gene is TRBV25-1, the J gene TRBJ1-5; D not certain. The germline V gene encodes CDR1 MGHDK and CDR2 SYGVNS. The CDR3 has 13 residues. With 2 bases removed from V and 2 bases from J, the gap between germline ends came to 4 bases.

The chain is built from TRBV7-9 and TRBJ2-3, with a weak D call TRBD2 (5 bases). Trimming took off 3 bases at V and 2 bases at J, with 21 bases between the two ends. This CDR3 is 18 amino acids long. Germline assignment: CDR1 SEHNR and CDR2 FQNEAQ (reference sequence). CDR3 residues: CASSFQAAFSRTTDTQYF. As DNA, the CDR3 is TGTGCCAGCAGCTTCCAAGCGGCTTTTTCCCGGACCACAGATACGCAGTATTTT.

The chain couples TRBV15 to TRBJ1-1; D might be TRBD1 (5 bases). Germline CDR1 is LNHNV and CDR2 is YYDKDF (reference sequence). The CDR3 sequence is 14 residues long. Trimming cost V 7 bases and J 2 bases, with 14 bases left between them. CDR3: CATTYQGPNTEAFF. As DNA, the CDR3 is TGTGCCACCACCTACCAGGGTCCTAACACTGAAGCTTTCTTT.

The chain carries TRBV4-1 and TRBJ1-2; D gene unclear. The CDR3 contains 14 residues. From germline, CDR1 is MGHRA and CDR2 YSYEKL. V was trimmed by 1 base and J by 6 bases, leaving 12 bases between them. The CDR3 bases are TGCGCCAGCAGCCAAGGCCCGGGAGGAGATGGCTACACCTTC. Encoded protein: CASSQGPGGDGYTF.

V gene TRBV9 combines with J gene TRBJ2-4; TRBD2 agrees at 7 bases. The CDR3 covers 16 residues. V lost 4 bases and J lost 0; bases outside the gene matches: 7. Germline V gene sequence: CDR1 SGDLS, CDR2 YYNGEE. CDR3 sequence reads: CASSPSGTLAKNIQYF. The CDR3 bases are TGTGCCAGCAGCCCTAGCGGAACCCTAGCCAAAAACATTCAGTACTTC.

The gene calls are TRBV12-5 and TRBJ2-1, with 7 positions matching TRBD2. The CDR3 contains 17 residues. Germline assignment: CDR1 LGHNT and CDR2 FRNRAP. V gave up 2 bases and J gave up 7 bases; unmatched junction bases: 14. In DNA form, the CDR3 reads TGTGCTAGTGGTTTGTCCCTCTCTCGCGGGAGAGGTAATGAGCAGTTCTTC. Protein product: CASGLSLSRGRGNEQFF.

The CDR3, as DNA: TGTGCCAGTAGTACTAAGTCACTGAACACCGGGGAGCTGTTTTTT. Translated: CASSTKSLNTGELFF. The chain uses TRBV19 and TRBJ2-2; no reliable D call. The germline gives CDR1 LNHDA, CDR2 SQIVND (reference sequence). CDR3 length: 15 residues. V shed 4 bases and J shed 1 base, with 10 bases lying between them.

The J gene is TRBJ2-2, the V gene TRBV7-9; TRBD2 is a possible D gene (5 bases). V was pared by 5 bases and J by 8 bases, with 24 bases between. This CDR3 is built from 17 residues. Germline V CDR1 and CDR2: SEHNR, FQNEAQ (reference sequence). In nucleotides, the CDR3 is TGTGCCAGCAGCCCGAGAGTCGCCAGCGGTGGGGATGGGGAGCTGTTTTTT. This translates into CASSPRVASGGDGELFF.

This clone was counted once. This rearrangement joins TRBV14 to TRBJ1-2; D is possibly TRBD1 (5 bases). V lost 4 bases and J 0 bases, leaving 12 bases between the germline ends. The CDR3 sequence is 15 residues long. CDR1 is SGHDN and CDR2 is FVKESK in the germline V gene. In nucleotides, the CDR3 is TGTGCCAGCAGCCTGGGGGGAGGCACTAACTATGGCTACACCTTC. Translated: CASSLGGGTNYGYTF.

This chain joins TRBV6-5 and TRBJ1-1; 7 bases are a match to TRBD1. The trim removed 8 bases at V and 2 bases at J, leaving 8 bases unmatched. Germline V gene sequence: CDR1 MNHEY, CDR2 SVGAGI. This CDR3 has 14 residues. The CDR3 region is CASFLNRGNTEAFF. As DNA, the CDR3 is TGTGCCAGCTTTCTCAACAGGGGTAACACTGAAGCTTTCTTT.

V and J are TRBV30 and TRBJ2-2; D call uncertain. The V gene lost 4 bases and the J gene lost 1 base, with 4 bases spanning the gap. CDR3 length equals 12 residues. Germline-derived CDR1 and CDR2 are GTSNPN and SVGIG (reference sequence). The CDR3: CAWTRNTGELFF. The CDR3 DNA reads as TGTGCCTGGACTAGGAACACCGGGGAGCTGTTTTTT.

The chain carries TRBV5-8 and TRBJ1-2; 7 bases align to TRBD1. In germline, CDR1 is SGHTS, CDR2 YDEGEE. J gave up 1 base and V 4 bases, and 13 bases lay outside the gene matches. The CDR3 is 17 residues long. The CDR3 here is CASSVDGTAQHNYGYTF. CDR3 coding DNA: TGTGCCAGCAGCGTAGACGGGACAGCACAGCATAACTATGGCTACACCTTC.

The chain links TRBV2 to TRBJ1-2; D is unresolved. The V and J ends lost 5 bases and 8 bases respectively, with 15 bases between them. In germline, CDR1 is SNHLY, CDR2 FYNNEI. The CDR3 extends over 13 amino acids. Written as DNA, the CDR3 is TGTGCCAGCAGTTTCCGGGAGTCCGCAGGCTACACCTTC. Translating it yields CASSFRESAGYTF.

V gene TRBV18 combines with J gene TRBJ2-3; 9 bases agree with TRBD2. Trimming at V came to 3 bases and at J to 4 bases, leaving 8 bases not matched to a gene. The CDR3 covers 16 residues. Germline-derived CDR1 and CDR2 are KGHSH and LQKENI. The CDR3 DNA follows: TGTGCCAGCTCACCGTCGAGCGGGAGGTTCCCAGATACGCAGTATTTT. It specifies CASSPSSGRFPDTQYF.

The chain combines TRBV5-4 with TRBJ2-7, with 8 bases identical to TRBD1. After removal of 4 bases from V and 0 bases from J, the junction contained 6 bases not matched to a gene. Germline loops: CDR1 SGHNT, CDR2 YYREEE (reference sequence). CDR3 length: 15 residues. Here the CDR3 reads CASSPGTGRSYEQYF. The CDR3 DNA reads TGTGCCAGCAGCCCCGGGACAGGCCGCTCCTACGAGCAGTACTTC.

The CDR3 DNA follows: TGTGCCAGCAGCGTAGCCCCGGGCCCAGGGGGCTCGAAGTTCTTC. Translating it yields CASSVAPGPGGSKFF. The chain uses TRBV9 and TRBJ2-1; 8 bases are a match to TRBD1. The V gene end was trimmed by 0 bases and the J gene end by 14 bases; junction bases not matched to a gene: 13. The CDR3 runs to 15 residues. Germline V gene lookup returns CDR1 SGDLS and CDR2 YYNGEE.

The rearrangement uses TRBV5-1 and TRBJ2-1; 12 bases line up with TRBD2. The CDR3 sequence is 17 residues long. V was pared by 3 bases and J by 6 bases, with 10 bases of the junction left unmatched. Per the germline V gene, CDR1 is SGHRS and CDR2 is YFSETQ. The chain's CDR3 is CASSSGTSGLLSNEQFF. As DNA, the CDR3 is TGCGCCAGCAGCTCGGGGACTAGCGGGTTATTGAGCAATGAGCAGTTCTTC. Based on the CDR3 plus reference TRBV5-1 and TRBJ2-1, the full variable domain is KAGVTQTPRYLIKTRGQQVTLSCSPISGHRSVSWYQQTPGQGLQFLFEYFSETQRNKGNFPGRFSGRQFSNSRSEMNVSTLELGDSALYLCASSSGTSGLLSNEQFFGPGTRLTVL.

This clone came up a few times. The V and J genes are TRBV10-3 and TRBJ1-5, with D hard to call. In germline, CDR1 is ENHRY, CDR2 SYGVKD. The CDR3 totals 14 residues. Between the trimmed V and J ends, which lost 4 bases and 2 bases, there was a span of 9 bases. CDR3 sequence (DNA): TGTGCCATCAGTGTAGGCACAGGCAATCAGCCCCAGCATTTT. Translated: CAISVGTGNQPQHF.